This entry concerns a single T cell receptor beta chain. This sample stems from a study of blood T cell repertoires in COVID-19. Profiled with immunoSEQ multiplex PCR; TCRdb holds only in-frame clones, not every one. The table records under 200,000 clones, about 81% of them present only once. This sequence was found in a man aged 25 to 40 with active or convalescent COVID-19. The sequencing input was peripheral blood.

CDR3 amino acids: CASSLEGVRNSPLHF. The DNA of the CDR3 is TGCGCCAGCAGCTTGGAAGGAGTTCGGAATTCACCCCTCCACTTT. The rearrangement joins TRBV5-1 to TRBJ1-6; D not resolved. The germline V gene encodes CDR1 SGHRS and CDR2 YFSETQ. The CDR3 covers 15 residues. The V end lost 0 bases, the J end lost 7 bases, and 11 bases lay between the germline ends.